This TCR beta chain was retrieved from a study of blood T cell repertoires in COVID-19. About the research overall: T cells, B-cell-depleted T cells, or PBMCs provided the cDNA or gDNA that served as material.

Original analysis: Counts of nucleated cells, estimated from reference gene primer amplification, were obtained. Sequenced by immunoSEQ multiplex PCR; TCRdb stores in-frame clones only, minus some. V and J calls and clone size follow that table, whereas D and trimming were derived from the DNA. The table has about 140,000 clones, less than 85% seen once. This clone occurred many times. The V gene's germline CDR1 is MDHEN and CDR2 SYDVKM. CDR3 length: 13 residues. The V segment lost 2 bases and the J segment 7 bases; nucleotides outside the gene matches: 2. The study assigned cohorts using participant-reported clinical history.

V gene TRBV28 combines with J gene TRBJ1-2, with TRBD1 matching 9 bases. Sequenced input: PBMCs or T cells enriched from blood (not recorded which). The receptor comes from a woman aged 18-30 years who had been exposed to COVID-19. CDR3 residues: CASSLPTGGGYTF. In nucleotides, the CDR3 is TGTGCCAGCAGTTTACCGACAGGGGGTGGCTACACCTTC.